These 20 T cell receptor beta chains originate from one sample sequenced in a study of cytotoxic CD8 clonotypes in ibrutinib-treated CLL. The data were produced by immunoSEQ multiplex PCR, yet TCRdb's version contains in-frame clones alone and is incomplete. The sample lists around 140,000 clones; 70% to 90% were seen once. Sample: PBMCs, taken after 24 months of ibrutinib treatment. Every receptor here comes from a human donor with chronic lymphocytic leukemia.

V usage is TRBV5-1 and J usage is TRBJ2-3; 11 nucleotides align to TRBD2. J was trimmed by 6 bases and V by 2 bases; bases with no gene match: 11. Germline V gives CDR1 SGHRS, CDR2 YFSETQ. This CDR3 spans 17 amino acids. The CDR3 reads CASSFLGLAGGTDTQYF. The CDR3 DNA follows: TGCGCCAGCAGCTTTTTGGGTCTAGCGGGGGGAACCGATACGCAGTATTTT.

This clone occurred once. This sequence joins TRBV5-6 and TRBJ2-5; D possibly corresponds to TRBD1 (6 bases). Germline V gene sequence: CDR1 SGHDT, CDR2 YYEEEE. This CDR3 has 17 residues. V lost 4 bases, J lost 5 bases, and 24 bases lay in between. The CDR3 region has the DNA TGTGCCAGCAGCGCCTTGGTCTCGCCGCCAGGGGAGGAGACCCAGTACTTC. Amino acids: CASSALVSPPGEETQYF.

V and J are TRBV28 and TRBJ1-3; D gene uncertain. V was trimmed by 10 bases and J by 0 bases, leaving 16 bases between them. The CDR3 is made up of 15 amino acids. Looked up from germline, CDR1 is MDHEN and CDR2 is SYDVKM. The CDR3 spells CATSRRATSGNTIYF. The CDR3 region has the DNA TGTGCCACCTCGCGTCGGGCGACCTCTGGAAACACCATATATTTT.

The chain is built from TRBV18 and TRBJ1-1; tentative D call: TRBD1 (6 bases). Trimming took 6 bases from V and 1 from J, leaving 9 bases between them. CDR3 length equals 13 residues. Germline V gene lookup returns CDR1 KGHSH and CDR2 LQKENI. The CDR3 sequence: CASSSGQNTEAFF. CDR3 bases: TGTGCCAGCTCGTCGGGACAGAACACTGAAGCTTTCTTT.

The chain combines TRBV9 with TRBJ1-1; D may be TRBD1 (5 bases). Trimming took off 4 bases at V and 5 bases at J, with 18 bases between the two ends. CDR1 is SGDLS, CDR2 YYNGEE, per germline. The CDR3 is 15 amino acids. The CDR3 coding sequence is TGTGCCAGCAGCCCTACGGGACGAGGGGAGACTGAAGCTTTCTTT. It translates to CASSPTGRGETEAFF. Complete variable domain (other parts from reference TRBV9 and TRBJ1-1): DSGVTQTPKHLITATGQRVTLRCSPRSGDLSVYWYQQSLDQGLQFLIQYYNGEERAKGNILERFSAQQFPDLHSELNLSSLELGDSALYFCASSPTGRGETEAFFGQGTRLTVV.

The J gene is TRBJ1-1, the V gene TRBV15, with TRBD1 matching 10 bases. The CDR3 length is 18 residues. Germline CDR1 reads LNHNV; CDR2 reads YYDKDF (reference sequence). V was clipped by 4 bases and J by 4 bases; unmatched bases: 15. The CDR3 loop reads CATSNGDRGWGAGTEAFF. CDR3 sequence (DNA): TGTGCCACCAGCAACGGGGACAGGGGTTGGGGGGCAGGCACTGAAGCTTTCTTT.

This sequence joins TRBV2 and TRBJ2-1; D uncertain. This CDR3 is 11 amino acids long. Trimming cost V 10 bases and J 4 bases, with 8 bases left between them. Germline V gene lookup returns CDR1 SNHLY and CDR2 FYNNEI. CDR3 amino acids: CANTLYNEQFF. The CDR3 bases are TGTGCCAACACCCTTTACAATGAGCAGTTCTTC.

J is TRBJ1-2 and V is TRBV5-3, with D tentatively TRBD1 (6 bases). TRBV5-3 is an ORF for which the function is uncertain. V was cut by 0 bases and J by 4 bases, with 22 bases left in between. This CDR3 spans 18 amino acids. DNA for the CDR3: TGTGCCAGAAGCTTGGCTTTCCCCGGGACAACTATCGTCTATGGCTACACCTTC. Encoded protein: CARSLAFPGTTIVYGYTF.

The rearrangement joins TRBV5-1 to TRBJ1-1; 8 bases map to TRBD1. The J segment lost 4 bases and the V segment lost 1 base, leaving 6 bases of the junction unmatched. This CDR3 is built from 15 residues. The germline CDR1 and CDR2 sequences are SGHRS and YFSETQ. CDR3 amino acids: CASSLNTGGGTEAFF. CDR3 DNA: TGCGCCAGCAGCTTGAATACAGGGGGAGGCACTGAAGCTTTCTTT.

The genes are TRBV11-3 and TRBJ2-7; no reliable D call. The germline gives CDR1 SGHNT, CDR2 YENEEA. V was trimmed by 5 bases and J by 0 bases, leaving 8 bases between them. The CDR3 contains 13 residues. CDR3 residues: CASSSTGSYEQYF. DNA of the CDR3: TGTGCCAGCAGCAGTACGGGCTCCTACGAGCAGTACTTC.

The chain is built from TRBV7-8 and TRBJ2-1; D possibly corresponds to TRBD1 (6 bases). Germline V gives CDR1 SGHVS, CDR2 FQNEAQ. This CDR3 is 17 amino acids long. The V end lost 3 bases, the J end lost 3 bases, and 18 bases lay between the germline ends. The CDR3 bases are TGTGCCAGCAGCTTGGGATGGTCCGGACAGAACTACAATGAGCAGTTCTTC. It specifies CASSLGWSGQNYNEQFF.

This rearrangement joins TRBV28 to TRBJ2-7; D remains unclear. The CDR3 loop spans 11 amino acids. Deletions cut 5 bases from V and 2 bases from J, with 4 bases between. CDR1 MDHEN and CDR2 SYDVKM come from the germline V gene. The CDR3 DNA reads as TGTGCCAGCAGTCAGGCCTACGAGCAGTACTTC. Protein: CASSQAYEQYF. The complete variable domain, with remaining parts taken from reference TRBV28 and TRBJ2-7, reads DVKVTQSSRYLVKRTGEKVFLECVQDMDHENMFWYRQDPGLGLRLIYFSYDVKMKEKGDIPEGYSVSREKKERFSLILESASTNQTSMYLCASSQAYEQYFGPGTRLTVT.

The chain combines TRBV6-5 with TRBJ1-2, with a possible D match to TRBD1 (5 bases). Trimming took 8 bases from V and 8 from J, leaving 21 bases between them. Germline lookup yields CDR1 MNHEY and CDR2 SVGAGI. The CDR3 spans 14 residues. The CDR3 region has the DNA TGTGCCAGCCTTACCGGGCGCAGTGGGGGAGGCTACACCTTC. Its translation is CASLTGRSGGGYTF.

The genes are TRBV18 and TRBJ1-5, with 8 bases matching TRBD1. Germline-derived CDR1 and CDR2 are KGHSH and LQKENI. The CDR3 length is 17 residues. With 4 bases clipped from V and 5 bases from J, the junction kept 13 bases outside the gene matches. CDR3 in amino acids: CASSRTTMGQADQPQHF. The CDR3, as DNA: TGTGCCAGCTCACGAACTACCATGGGACAGGCAGATCAGCCCCAGCATTTT.

This chain connects TRBV6-5 to TRBJ1-2, with D hard to call. CDR3 length equals 15 residues. With 6 bases removed from V and 8 bases from J, the gap between germline ends came to 22 bases. Germline lookup yields CDR1 MNHEY and CDR2 SVGAGI. The CDR3: CASSRRQPYLGGYTF. CDR3 DNA: TGTGCCAGCAGCCGCCGGCAGCCGTATCTTGGGGGCTACACCTTC.

This clone has just a few counts. This chain joins TRBV13 and TRBJ2-1, with 10 bases that match TRBD2. The CDR3 totals 16 residues. With 0 bases clipped from V and 8 bases from J, the junction kept 7 bases outside the gene matches. Per the germline V gene, CDR1 is PRHDT and CDR2 is FYEKMQ (reference sequence). The CDR3 sequence is CASSLGSGRSFDEQFF. The CDR3, as DNA: TGTGCCAGCAGCTTAGGTAGCGGGAGGTCGTTTGATGAGCAGTTCTTC.

The CDR3 DNA sequence: TGTGCCAGCAGGGCGGGGACAGGGGGCTTTCAGCCCCAGCATTTT. Residues: CASRAGTGGFQPQHF. The chain couples TRBV7-9 to TRBJ1-5; TRBD1 agrees at 12 bases. The CDR3 covers 15 residues. Germline V lookup: CDR1 SEHNR, CDR2 FQNEAQ (reference sequence). The V gene end was trimmed by 6 bases and the J gene end by 6 bases; junction bases not matched to a gene: 6.

This chain uses TRBV7-2 with TRBJ2-4; D is undetermined. V was shortened by 1 base and J by 1 base, with 11 bases between the two germline ends. Germline-derived CDR1 and CDR2 are SGHTA and FQGNSA. The CDR3 runs 16 residues. DNA of the CDR3: TGTGCCAGCAGCTTAGAGGTTAGCCGGGCCAAAAACATTCAGTACTTC. Its protein product is CASSLEVSRAKNIQYF.

The chain uses TRBV28 and TRBJ2-7; D might be TRBD1 (5 bases). This CDR3 is built from 11 residues. V lost 7 bases and J 2 bases, leaving 6 bases between the germline ends. Germline-derived CDR1 and CDR2 are MDHEN and SYDVKM. Here the CDR3 reads CASTGTYEQYF. The CDR3 DNA sequence: TGTGCCAGCACAGGGACCTACGAGCAGTACTTC.

The V call is TRBV6-5, the J call TRBJ2-3, with 13 nucleotides matching TRBD2. With 2 bases clipped from V and 7 bases from J, the junction kept 6 bases outside the gene matches. CDR3 length equals 16 residues. Germline V gene data show CDR1 as MNHEY and CDR2 as SVGAGI. CDR3 in amino acids: CASSYGTSGMRNTQYF. Written as DNA, the CDR3 is TGTGCCAGCAGTTACGGGACTAGCGGGATGAGAAATACGCAGTATTTT.